The 2 T cell receptor beta chains below all came from one sample that was sequenced in a study of blood T cell repertoires in COVID-19 (TCRdb year 2020). Library preparation was by the immunoSEQ multiplex PCR assay. The clones in this table, taken by TCRdb from immuneACCESS, are in-frame only. Not every clone is retained; where verified, under half of the shortfall comes from an unresolved V gene, and the cause of the rest is unknown. The sample records about 180,000 clones, around 86% of which are singletons. Together, the top ten hold more than 7.5% of the sample. The sequencing input was peripheral blood. Source of these receptors: a man aged 50-59 years with active or convalescent COVID-19.

V and J are TRBV28 and TRBJ1-5; no definite D call. Deletions cut 7 bases from V and 1 base from J, with 8 bases between. This CDR3 contains 13 residues. Germline CDR1 is MDHEN and CDR2 is SYDVKM. In DNA, the CDR3 is TGTGCCAGCACCCTAGACAGCAATCAGCCCCAGCATTTT. Encoded protein: CASTLDSNQPQHF.

This clone was seen ten or more times. V and J are TRBV27 and TRBJ2-7; D is ambiguous. The CDR3 has 14 residues. Germline lookup yields CDR1 MNHEY and CDR2 SMNVEV (reference sequence). V lost 6 bases and J lost 4, with 16 bases in between. DNA of the CDR3: TGTGCCAGCAGCCCCCCCAACCGCCGGTACGAGCAGTACTTC. Encoded protein: CASSPPNRRYEQYF.